This TCR beta chain was sequenced in a study of blood T cell repertoires in COVID-19. Germline CDR1 is SGDLS and CDR2 is YYNGEE. There are 14 residues in the CDR3. V was pared by 6 bases and J by 8 bases, with 10 bases of the junction left unmatched. Libraries were prepared by immunoSEQ multiplex PCR; TCRdb keeps only in-frame clonotypes and omits some of them. The sample lists just under 65,000 clones, around 80% occurring once. The sequencing sample was made of peripheral blood. The chain recombines TRBV9 with TRBJ1-2; 10 bases are shared with TRBD1. The receptor comes from a man in his 60s with COVID-19, enrolled during active disease. The CDR3 region has the DNA TGTGCCAGCACCCGGTCCGGGACAGGGGAAGGCTACACCTTC. Its translation: CASTRSGTGEGYTF.